This T cell receptor beta chain appears in the sequencing data of a study of T cell responses to AZD1222 COVID-19 vaccine. Some clones are missing from TCRdb's copy, which holds only in-frame ones; the method was immunoSEQ multiplex PCR. The repertoire consists of more than 150,000 clones, with about nine tenths occurring once and the leading ten covering approximately 1.9%. This CDR3 is 14 amino acids long. The V end was cut by 3 bases, the J end by 0 bases, with 6 bases between. CDR1 LNHDA and CDR2 SQIVND come from the germline V gene (reference sequence). Overall study results and limits: With two AZD1222 doses given, Spike-specific TCR breadth and depth both rose. It was only after the peak T cell response that any repertoires were sampled. The sample set comprised mostly white British donors with more females, and clonal diversity was possibly underestimated. AZD1222 recipients seropositive at baseline numbered only six.

As for this clone: The antigen remains unidentified.

The specimen comprised peripheral blood, sampled 28 days after the second AZD1222 dose. This TCR was sampled from an adult who received the AZD1222 COVID-19 vaccine. The rearrangement joins TRBV19 to TRBJ1-5; no clear D. The CDR3 nucleotides read TGTGCCAGTAGTATCCGCTATAGCAATCAGCCCCAGCATTTT. Its translation is CASSIRYSNQPQHF. Combining the CDR3 with reference TRBV19 and TRBJ1-5 gives the whole variable domain DGGITQSPKYLFRKEGQNVTLSCEQNLNHDAMYWYRQDPGQGLRLIYYSQIVNDFQKGDIAEGYSVSREKKESFPLTVTSAQKNPTAFYLCASSIRYSNQPQHFGDGTRLSIL.